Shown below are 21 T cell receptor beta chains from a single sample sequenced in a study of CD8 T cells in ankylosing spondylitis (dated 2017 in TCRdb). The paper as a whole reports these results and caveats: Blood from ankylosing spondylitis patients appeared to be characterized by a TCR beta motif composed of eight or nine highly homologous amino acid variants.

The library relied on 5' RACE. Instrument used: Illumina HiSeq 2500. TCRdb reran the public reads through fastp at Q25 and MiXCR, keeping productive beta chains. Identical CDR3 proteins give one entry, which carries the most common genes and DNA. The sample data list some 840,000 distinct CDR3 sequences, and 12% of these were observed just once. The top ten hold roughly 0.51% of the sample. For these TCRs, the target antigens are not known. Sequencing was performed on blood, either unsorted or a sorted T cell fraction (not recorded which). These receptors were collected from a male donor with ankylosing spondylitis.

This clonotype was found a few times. The CDR3 here is CASSLYPGQLSTDTQYF. In nucleotides, the CDR3 is TGTGCCAGCAGTCTATACCCCGGACAGCTGAGCACAGATACGCAGTATTTT. This chain uses TRBV28 with TRBJ2-3; D perhaps matches TRBD1 (6 bases). The V end was cut by 5 bases, the J end by 0 bases, with 18 bases between. This CDR3 spans 17 amino acids. Per the germline V gene, CDR1 is MDHEN and CDR2 is SYDVKM.

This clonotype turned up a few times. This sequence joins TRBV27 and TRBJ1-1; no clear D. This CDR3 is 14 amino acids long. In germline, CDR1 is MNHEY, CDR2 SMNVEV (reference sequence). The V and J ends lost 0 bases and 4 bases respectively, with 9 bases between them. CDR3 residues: CASSLSAGSTEAFF. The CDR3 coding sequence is TGTGCCAGCAGTTTATCGGCCGGGAGCACTGAAGCTTTCTTT.

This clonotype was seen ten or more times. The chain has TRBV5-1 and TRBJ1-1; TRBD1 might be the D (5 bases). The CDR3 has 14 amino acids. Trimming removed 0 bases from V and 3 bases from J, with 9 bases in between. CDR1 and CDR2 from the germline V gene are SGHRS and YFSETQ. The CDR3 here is CASSLDTGHTEAFF. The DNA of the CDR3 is TGCGCCAGCAGCTTGGACACGGGGCACACTGAAGCTTTCTTT.

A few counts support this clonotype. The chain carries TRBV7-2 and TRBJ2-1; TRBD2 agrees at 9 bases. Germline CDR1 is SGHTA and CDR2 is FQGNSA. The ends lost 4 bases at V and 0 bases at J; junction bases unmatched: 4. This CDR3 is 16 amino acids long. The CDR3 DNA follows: TGTGCCAGCAGCTCACTAGCGGGTACCTCCTACAATGAGCAGTTCTTC. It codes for CASSSLAGTSYNEQFF. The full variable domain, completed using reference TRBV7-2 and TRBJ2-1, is GAGVSQSPSNKVTEKGKDVELRCDPISGHTALYWYRQSLGQGLEFLIYFQGNSAPDKSGLPSDRFSAERTGGSVSTLTIQRTQQEDSAVYLCASSSLAGTSYNEQFFGPGTRLTVL.

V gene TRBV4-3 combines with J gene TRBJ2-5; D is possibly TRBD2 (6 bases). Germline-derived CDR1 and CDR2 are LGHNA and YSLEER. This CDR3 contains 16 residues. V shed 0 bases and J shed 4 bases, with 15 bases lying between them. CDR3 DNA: TGCGCCAGCAGCCAAGAGGGGGGAAAATGGGGAGAGACCCAGTACTTC. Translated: CASSQEGGKWGETQYF.

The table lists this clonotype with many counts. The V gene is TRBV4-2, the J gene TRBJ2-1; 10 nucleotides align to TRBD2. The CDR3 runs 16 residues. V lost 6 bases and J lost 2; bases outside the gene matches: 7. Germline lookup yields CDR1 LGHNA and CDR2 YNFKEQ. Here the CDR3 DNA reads TGTGCCAGCAGTCAGGCACTAGCGGGAACCTACAATGAGCAGTTCTTC. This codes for CASSQALAGTYNEQFF.

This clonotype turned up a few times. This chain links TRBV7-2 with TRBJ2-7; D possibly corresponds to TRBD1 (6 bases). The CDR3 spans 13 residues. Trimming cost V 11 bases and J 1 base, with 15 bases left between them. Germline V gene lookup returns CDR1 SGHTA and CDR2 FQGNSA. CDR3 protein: CALGAIGSYEQYF. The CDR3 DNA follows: TGTGCCTTGGGGGCAATTGGGTCCTACGAGCAGTACTTC.

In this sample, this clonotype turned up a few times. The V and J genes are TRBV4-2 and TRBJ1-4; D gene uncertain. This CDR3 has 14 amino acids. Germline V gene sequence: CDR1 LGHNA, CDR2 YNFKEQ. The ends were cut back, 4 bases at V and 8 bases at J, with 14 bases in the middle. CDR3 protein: CASSLGDTLEKLFF. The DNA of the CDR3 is TGTGCCAGCAGCCTAGGAGATACCCTCGAAAAACTGTTTTTT.

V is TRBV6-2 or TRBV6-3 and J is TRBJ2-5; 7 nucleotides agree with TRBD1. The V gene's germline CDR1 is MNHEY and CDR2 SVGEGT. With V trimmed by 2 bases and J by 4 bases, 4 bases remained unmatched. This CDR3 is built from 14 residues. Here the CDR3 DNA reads TGTGCCAGCAGTTACACCAGACAGGGAGAGACCCAGTACTTC. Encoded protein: CASSYTRQGETQYF.

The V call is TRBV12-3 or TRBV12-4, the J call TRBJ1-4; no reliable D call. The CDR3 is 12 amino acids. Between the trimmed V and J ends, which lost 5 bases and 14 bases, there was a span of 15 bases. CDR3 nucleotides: TGTGCCAGCAGTAATACTGGCCTTCCCCTGTTTTTT. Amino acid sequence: CASSNTGLPLFF.

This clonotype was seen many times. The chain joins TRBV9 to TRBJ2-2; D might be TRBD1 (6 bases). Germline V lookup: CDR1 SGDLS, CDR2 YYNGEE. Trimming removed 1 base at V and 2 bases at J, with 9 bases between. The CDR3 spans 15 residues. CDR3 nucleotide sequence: TGTGCCAGCAGCGTAACCGGGACAAACACCGGGGAGCTGTTTTTT. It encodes CASSVTGTNTGELFF.

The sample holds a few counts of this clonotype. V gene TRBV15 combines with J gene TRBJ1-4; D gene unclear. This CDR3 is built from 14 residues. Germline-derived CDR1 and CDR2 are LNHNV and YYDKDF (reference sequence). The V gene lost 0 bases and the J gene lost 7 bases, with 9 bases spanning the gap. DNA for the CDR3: TGTGCCACCAGCAGAGATGTGCAGGTTGAAAAACTGTTTTTT. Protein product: CATSRDVQVEKLFF.

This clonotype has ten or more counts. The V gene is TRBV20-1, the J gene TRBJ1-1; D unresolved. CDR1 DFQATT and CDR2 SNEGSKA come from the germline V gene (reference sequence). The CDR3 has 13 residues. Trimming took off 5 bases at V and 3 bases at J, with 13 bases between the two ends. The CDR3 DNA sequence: TGCAGTGCTTGCCGCCGGGTGGACACTGAAGCTTTCTTT. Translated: CSACRRVDTEAFF.

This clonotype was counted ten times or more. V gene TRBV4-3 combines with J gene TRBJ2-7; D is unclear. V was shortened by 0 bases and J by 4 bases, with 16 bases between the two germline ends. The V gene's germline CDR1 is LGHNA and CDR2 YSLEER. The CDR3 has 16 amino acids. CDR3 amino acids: CASSQETPRLGYEQYF. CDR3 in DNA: TGCGCCAGCAGCCAAGAGACGCCGCGACTCGGATACGAGCAGTACTTC.

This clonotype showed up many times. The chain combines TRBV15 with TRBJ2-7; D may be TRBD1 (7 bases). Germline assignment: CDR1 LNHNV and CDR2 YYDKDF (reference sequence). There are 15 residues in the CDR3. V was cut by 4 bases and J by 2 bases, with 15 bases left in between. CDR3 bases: TGTGCCACCAGCATTGGCGGGACAGTTACCTACGAGCAGTACTTC. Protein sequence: CATSIGGTVTYEQYF. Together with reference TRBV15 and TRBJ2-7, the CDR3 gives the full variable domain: DAMVIQNPRYQVTQFGKPVTLSCSQTLNHNVMYWYQQKSSQAPKLLFHYYDKDFNNEADTPDNFQSRRPNTSFCFLDIRSPGLGDTAMYLCATSIGGTVTYEQYFGPGTRLTVT.

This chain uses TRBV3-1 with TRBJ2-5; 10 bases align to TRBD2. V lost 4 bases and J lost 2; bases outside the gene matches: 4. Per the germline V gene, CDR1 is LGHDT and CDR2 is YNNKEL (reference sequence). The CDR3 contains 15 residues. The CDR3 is CASSPGTSVQETQYF. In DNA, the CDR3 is TGTGCCAGCAGCCCGGGGACTAGCGTACAAGAGACCCAGTACTTC.

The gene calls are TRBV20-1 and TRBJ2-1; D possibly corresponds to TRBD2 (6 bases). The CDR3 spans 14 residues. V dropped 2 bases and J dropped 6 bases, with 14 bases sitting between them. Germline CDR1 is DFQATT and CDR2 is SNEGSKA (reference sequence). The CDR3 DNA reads TGCAGTGCTAGACGGGGAGGACCCTCCAATGAGCAGTTCTTC. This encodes CSARRGGPSNEQFF.

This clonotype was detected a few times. The DNA for the CDR3 is TGTGCCAGCAGCCAAGAGACAGGGGGAAATAACGAGCAGTACTTC. This sequence encodes CASSQETGGNNEQYF. The rearrangement uses TRBV4-2 and TRBJ2-7, with 9 nucleotides matching TRBD1. The CDR3 loop spans 15 amino acids. V was pared by 0 bases and J by 5 bases, with 5 bases of the junction left unmatched. CDR1 is LGHNA, CDR2 YNFKEQ, per germline.

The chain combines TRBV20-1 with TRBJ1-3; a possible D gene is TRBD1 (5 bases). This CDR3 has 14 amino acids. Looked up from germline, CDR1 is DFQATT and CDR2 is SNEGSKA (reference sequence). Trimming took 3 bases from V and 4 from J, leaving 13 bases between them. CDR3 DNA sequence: TGCAGTGCTAGCGTCAGGGTGAGGGGAAACACCATATATTTT. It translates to CSASVRVRGNTIYF.

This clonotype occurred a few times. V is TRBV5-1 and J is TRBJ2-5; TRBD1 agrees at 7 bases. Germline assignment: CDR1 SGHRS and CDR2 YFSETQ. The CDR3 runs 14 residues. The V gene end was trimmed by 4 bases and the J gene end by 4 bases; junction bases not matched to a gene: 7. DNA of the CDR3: TGCGCCAGCAGCCCGGGGACAGTCACAGAGACCCAGTACTTC. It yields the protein CASSPGTVTETQYF. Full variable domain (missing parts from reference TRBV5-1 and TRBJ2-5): KAGVTQTPRYLIKTRGQQVTLSCSPISGHRSVSWYQQTPGQGLQFLFEYFSETQRNKGNFPGRFSGRQFSNSRSEMNVSTLELGDSALYLCASSPGTVTETQYFGPGTRLLVL.

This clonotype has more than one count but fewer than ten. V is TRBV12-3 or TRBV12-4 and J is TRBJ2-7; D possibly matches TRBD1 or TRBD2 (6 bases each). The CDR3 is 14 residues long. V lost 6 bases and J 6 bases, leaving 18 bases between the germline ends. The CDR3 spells CASRGKEGEAEQYF. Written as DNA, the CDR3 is TGTGCCAGCAGGGGGAAGGAGGGGGAGGCCGAGCAGTACTTC.